These 24 T cell receptor beta chains share one sample of origin, sequenced in a study of T cells in Graves' hyperthyroidism and ophthalmopathy. Amplification targeted TCR beta CDR3 regions from RNA transcripts. First-round RT-PCR with HTBI primers amplified the TCR CDR3 region. One entry per CDR3 protein, called by TCRdb with MiXCR from the multiplex PCR reads. This sample yields about half a million distinct CDR3 sequences, of which about 16% are seen a single time; approximately 30% belongs to the top ten. The sample consisted of blood. The receptors shown here come from a woman between 25 and 40 years old with Graves' ophthalmopathy.

This clonotype was found many times. The chain joins TRBV11-3 to TRBJ2-1; 8 positions agree with TRBD2. The CDR3 totals 17 residues. V lost 2 bases to trimming and J lost 2 bases; unmatched junction nucleotides: 8. The germline V gene encodes CDR1 SGHNT and CDR2 YENEEA. CDR3 protein: CASSLSRTSSTYNEQFF. In DNA form, the CDR3 reads TGTGCCAGCAGCTTAAGCCGGACTAGCTCTACCTACAATGAGCAGTTCTTC.

The sample holds a few counts of this clonotype. The V and J genes are TRBV29-1 and TRBJ2-2, with TRBD1 as a possible D gene (6 bases). Trimming pared 6 bases from V and 5 bases from J, leaving 13 bases between. The CDR3 length is 13 residues. CDR1 is SQVTM, CDR2 ANQGSEA, per germline. DNA for the CDR3: TGCAGCGTGGCGGACAGTAGGACCGGGGAGCTGTTTTTT. Translated: CSVADSRTGELFF.

This clonotype showed up many times. The chain uses TRBV5-1 and TRBJ2-7, with 8 bases that match TRBD2. There are 15 residues in the CDR3. Germline V gene lookup returns CDR1 SGHRS and CDR2 YFSETQ. The junction had 12 bases not matched to a gene; V was cut back by 8 bases and J by 2 bases. CDR3 loop: CASRYNLAGPYEQYF. CDR3 DNA: TGCGCCAGTCGATATAATTTAGCGGGGCCCTACGAGCAGTACTTC.

The chain has TRBV11-2 and TRBJ2-3; 12 nucleotides line up with TRBD2. In germline, CDR1 is SGHAT, CDR2 FQNNGV. The CDR3 has 15 residues. The J segment lost 9 bases and the V segment lost 5 bases, leaving 9 bases of the junction unmatched. This CDR3 is CASSPLTSGGRTQYF. CDR3 DNA: TGTGCCAGCAGCCCACTGACTAGCGGGGGCAGGACGCAGTATTTT.

This clonotype has more than one count but fewer than ten. V and J are TRBV24-1 and TRBJ2-3; D might be TRBD2 (7 bases). The V gene lost 6 bases and the J gene lost 4 bases, with 16 bases spanning the gap. The length of the CDR3 is 15 residues. Germline assignment: CDR1 KGHDR and CDR2 SFDVKD. CDR3 sequence reads: CATSPGGNVADTQYF. CDR3 nucleotides: TGTGCCACCAGTCCGGGGGGCAATGTAGCAGATACGCAGTATTTT.

This clonotype appeared many times. The rearrangement links TRBV9 to TRBJ2-1, with D unclear. Germline CDR1 and CDR2: SGDLS and YYNGEE. Trimming took 0 bases from V and 4 from J, leaving 14 bases between them. The CDR3 has 16 amino acids. CDR3 DNA: TGTGCCAGCAGCGTAGCTGGATCGGTACAGTACAATGAGCAGTTCTTC. Translation: CASSVAGSVQYNEQFF.

In this sample, this clonotype turned up a few times. This chain links TRBV6-1 with TRBJ1-2; weak D call: TRBD1 (5 bases). The CDR3 spans 15 residues. CDR1 and CDR2 from the germline V gene are MNHNS and SASEGT. V lost 5 bases, J lost 6 bases, and 19 bases lay in between. CDR3 sequence reads: CASSPRSRARDGYTF. Here the CDR3 DNA reads TGTGCCAGCAGTCCTAGATCCAGGGCGAGGGATGGCTACACCTTC.

This clonotype was seen many times. The V call is TRBV7-2, the J call TRBJ1-1; D remains ambiguous. The CDR3 is 15 amino acids. Germline CDR1 reads SGHTA; CDR2 reads FQGNSA. Trimming took 5 bases from V and 0 from J, leaving 13 bases between them. CDR3 loop: CASSEDYTMNTEAFF. The CDR3 DNA reads TGTGCCAGCAGCGAAGACTACACGATGAACACTGAAGCTTTCTTT.

This clonotype was counted ten times or more. The chain recombines TRBV11-3 with TRBJ2-1; 13 nucleotides match TRBD2. CDR1 SGHNT and CDR2 YENEEA come from the germline V gene. The CDR3 totals 13 residues. J was trimmed by 8 bases and V by 8 bases; bases with no gene match: 3. The CDR3 loop reads CASRLAGGYEQFF. In nucleotides, the CDR3 is TGTGCCAGCCGACTAGCGGGAGGTTATGAGCAGTTCTTC.

The chain is built from TRBV5-1 and TRBJ2-2; no definite D call. The CDR3 is 14 amino acids. V lost 4 bases and J lost 7, with 14 bases in between. CDR1 and CDR2 (germline): SGHRS, YFSETQ. CDR3 coding DNA: TGCGCCAGCAGCCAGCCGTTGGTTAACGGGGAGCTGTTTTTT. It is translated as CASSQPLVNGELFF. Filled out from reference TRBV5-1 and TRBJ2-2, the complete variable domain reads KAGVTQTPRYLIKTRGQQVTLSCSPISGHRSVSWYQQTPGQGLQFLFEYFSETQRNKGNFPGRFSGRQFSNSRSEMNVSTLELGDSALYLCASSQPLVNGELFFGEGSRLTVL.

This clonotype was detected ten times or more. The genes are TRBV7-2 and TRBJ2-7; D possibly corresponds to TRBD2 (5 bases). In germline, CDR1 is SGHTA, CDR2 FQGNSA. Trimming cost V 4 bases and J 4 bases, with 14 bases left between them. The CDR3 consists of 14 residues. CDR3 sequence reads: CASSSDPRGYEQYF. The CDR3 DNA sequence: TGTGCCAGCAGCTCCGACCCTCGGGGTTACGAGCAGTACTTC.

This clonotype was seen ten or more times. The rearrangement uses TRBV20-1 and TRBJ2-3; 10 bases map to TRBD2. V shed 0 bases, J shed 3 bases, and the junction held 3 bases outside the gene matches. The germline gives CDR1 DFQATT, CDR2 SNEGSKA (reference sequence). The CDR3 sequence is 15 residues long. The chain's CDR3 is CSARDRTSGTDTQYF. The CDR3 DNA sequence: TGCAGTGCTAGAGATCGGACTAGCGGAACAGATACGCAGTATTTT.

This clonotype appeared a few times. The chain combines TRBV20-1 with TRBJ2-6; D is possibly TRBD2 (6 bases). This CDR3 spans 15 amino acids. Germline CDR1 and CDR2: DFQATT and SNEGSKA (reference sequence). V lost 1 base and J lost 3, with 10 bases in between. The CDR3 is CSARVGGSGANVLTF. The CDR3 nucleotides read TGCAGTGCTAGAGTTGGGGGGAGTGGGGCCAACGTCCTGACTTTC.

This clonotype was detected many times. V and J are TRBV3-1 and TRBJ2-7, with 11 bases that match TRBD2. Germline V CDR1 and CDR2: LGHDT, YNNKEL (reference sequence). The CDR3 spans 18 residues. V lost 1 base and J lost 3; bases outside the gene matches: 11. CDR3 region: CASSQVAGGTDYDYEQYF. The CDR3 coding sequence is TGTGCCAGCAGCCAAGTAGCGGGAGGGACCGACTACGACTACGAGCAGTACTTC.

There are many counts of this clonotype. The CDR3 is CASSASGSSTDTQYF. The CDR3 region has the DNA TGTGCCAGCAGCGCTAGCGGGTCTAGCACAGATACGCAGTATTTT. The chain joins TRBV5-8 to TRBJ2-3; TRBD2 matches at 8 bases. J gave up 0 bases and V 4 bases, and 4 bases lay outside the gene matches. The CDR3 contains 15 residues. Germline CDR1 is SGHTS and CDR2 is YDEGEE. Looking up the rest from reference TRBV5-8 and TRBJ2-3 gives the full variable domain: EAGVTQSPTHLIKTRGQQATLRCSPISGHTSVYWYQQALGLGLQFLLWYDEGEERNRGNFPPRFSGRQFPNYSSELNVNALELEDSALYLCASSASGSSTDTQYFGPGTRLTVL.

The V call is TRBV29-1, the J call TRBJ2-3; D call uncertain. Per germline, CDR1 SQVTM and CDR2 ANQGSEA. Trimming cost V 1 base and J 6 bases, with 11 bases left between them. The CDR3 is 13 residues long. CDR3 protein: CSVEVNILDTQYF. DNA for the CDR3: TGCAGCGTTGAAGTCAACATTCTGGATACGCAGTATTTT.

This clonotype was seen only a few times. The chain employs TRBV19 and TRBJ2-7; 9 bases are shared with TRBD1. CDR3 length equals 16 residues. Germline lookup yields CDR1 LNHDA and CDR2 SQIVND (reference sequence). The V segment lost 5 bases and the J segment 2 bases; nucleotides outside the gene matches: 10. The CDR3 DNA reads TGTGCCAGTAGTGTTGGGACAGGGCGCTATCCCTACGAGCAGTACTTC. Translating it yields CASSVGTGRYPYEQYF. Full variable domain (outside the CDR3, taken from reference TRBV19 and TRBJ2-7): DGGITQSPKYLFRKEGQNVTLSCEQNLNHDAMYWYRQDPGQGLRLIYYSQIVNDFQKGDIAEGYSVSREKKESFPLTVTSAQKNPTAFYLCASSVGTGRYPYEQYFGPGTRLTVT.

The sample holds many counts of this clonotype. The chain couples TRBV2 to TRBJ2-2; D is ambiguous. Trimming stripped 7 bases from V and 3 bases from J, with 15 bases between. Germline V gene lookup returns CDR1 SNHLY and CDR2 FYNNEI. The CDR3 length is 15 residues. The CDR3 is CASTLNNVDTGELFF. CDR3 in DNA: TGTGCCAGCACCCTGAACAACGTAGACACCGGGGAGCTGTTTTTT.

The sample holds a few counts of this clonotype. The chain uses TRBV6-1 and TRBJ2-1, with 7 bases lining up with TRBD1. CDR1 and CDR2 from the germline V gene are MNHNS and SASEGT. The V and J ends lost 6 bases and 4 bases, in that order; junction bases with no gene match: 9. The CDR3 has 15 residues. In DNA form, the CDR3 reads TGTGCCAGCAGCTTAGCCGGGACAGCGTACAATGAGCAGTTCTTC. It is translated as CASSLAGTAYNEQFF.

The table lists this clonotype with a few counts. This chain uses TRBV7-6 with TRBJ1-4; D is unresolved. The ends were cut back, 1 base at V and 3 bases at J, with 6 bases in the middle. The V gene's germline CDR1 is SGHVS and CDR2 FNYEAQ. The CDR3 extends over 14 amino acids. The CDR3 region has the DNA TGTGCCAGCAGCTTAGAACAGTCTAATGAAAAACTGTTTTTT. Its translation is CASSLEQSNEKLFF. Full variable domain (rest looked up from reference TRBV7-6 and TRBJ1-4): GAGVSQSPRYKVTKRGQDVALRCDPISGHVSLYWYRQALGQGPEFLTYFNYEAQQDKSGLPNDRFSAERPEGSISTLTIQRTEQRDSAMYRCASSLEQSNEKLFFGSGTQLSVL.

This clonotype came up many times. V usage is TRBV11-2 and J usage is TRBJ1-1; a possible D gene is TRBD1 (6 bases). The CDR3 length is 15 residues. Trimming left V 1 base short and J 5 bases short, with 14 bases between. Germline V gene lookup returns CDR1 SGHAT and CDR2 FQNNGV. This CDR3 reads CASSLAGGRGTEAFF. The DNA of the CDR3 is TGTGCCAGCAGCTTAGCGGGGGGGCGCGGGACTGAAGCTTTCTTT.

The chain recombines TRBV28 with TRBJ1-1; 9 bases agree with TRBD1. Trimming at V came to 6 bases and at J to 5 bases, leaving 10 bases not matched to a gene. Germline V gene data show CDR1 as MDHEN and CDR2 as SYDVKM. This CDR3 comprises 15 residues. The CDR3 DNA sequence: TGTGCCAGCAGCACGAGAGGGACAGGGCGGACTGAAGCTTTCTTT. The encoded protein is CASSTRGTGRTEAFF. The full variable domain, rest sourced from reference TRBV28 and TRBJ1-1, is DVKVTQSSRYLVKRTGEKVFLECVQDMDHENMFWYRQDPGLGLRLIYFSYDVKMKEKGDIPEGYSVSREKKERFSLILESASTNQTSMYLCASSTRGTGRTEAFFGQGTRLTVV.

This clonotype has a count of ten or more. This chain joins TRBV3-1 and TRBJ2-1, with 7 bases aligning to TRBD1. After removal of 2 bases from V and 7 bases from J, the junction contained 5 bases not matched to a gene. In germline, CDR1 is LGHDT, CDR2 YNNKEL (reference sequence). The CDR3 contains 14 residues. CDR3 region: CASSQTRGPNEQFF. The CDR3 region has the DNA TGTGCCAGCAGCCAAACTAGGGGGCCGAATGAGCAGTTCTTC.

This clonotype was recorded many times. V and J are TRBV18 and TRBJ2-2; D call uncertain. This CDR3 comprises 15 residues. CDR1 and CDR2 (germline): KGHSH, LQKENI. V was clipped by 4 bases and J by 5 bases, with 14 bases between them. Written as DNA, the CDR3 is TGTGCCAGCTCACACAGCCTTACCGAAACCGGGGAGCTGTTTTTT. This sequence encodes CASSHSLTETGELFF. The full variable domain, in which reference TRBV18 and TRBJ2-2 provide the parts outside the CDR3, is NAGVMQNPRHLVRRRGQEARLRCSPMKGHSHVYWYRQLPEEGLKFMVYLQKENIIDESGMPKERFSAEFPKEGPSILRIQQVVRGDSAAYFCASSHSLTETGELFFGEGSRLTVL.